Below, 13 T cell receptor beta chains from the same sample are listed, as sequenced in a study of T cells after yellow fever vaccination. Each CDR3 protein gets one entry after TCRdb re-called the 5' RACE reads with MiXCR. The table records about 400,000 distinct CDR3 sequences, about 6.2% of them present only once. Sequenced material: PBMCs, taken 5 days after the yellow fever booster vaccination. The receptor source for this set is a man in his thirties or forties who received the YFV17D yellow fever vaccine.

This clonotype was found many times. The chain has TRBV7-9 and TRBJ2-3; D perhaps matches TRBD2 (5 bases). Germline V lookup: CDR1 SEHNR, CDR2 FQNEAQ (reference sequence). CDR3 length: 15 amino acids. V dropped 0 bases and J dropped 3 bases, with 10 bases sitting between them. CDR3 in amino acids: CASSLAGVVTDTQYF. CDR3 coding DNA: TGTGCCAGCAGCTTAGCGGGAGTTGTTACAGATACGCAGTATTTT. The variable domain in full, completed from reference TRBV7-9 and TRBJ2-3, reads DTGVSQNPRHKITKRGQNVTFRCDPISEHNRLYWYRQTLGQGPEFLTYFQNEAQLEKSRLLSDRFSAERPKGSFSTLEIQRTEQGDSAMYLCASSLAGVVTDTQYFGPGTRLTVL.

This clonotype has a handful of counts. The chain recombines TRBV20-1 with TRBJ1-1; D perhaps matches TRBD1 (5 bases). Trimming shortened V by 4 bases and J by 1 base, and 10 bases separated the two germline ends. The CDR3 runs 13 residues. Per the germline V gene, CDR1 is DFQATT and CDR2 is SNEGSKA (reference sequence). The DNA for the CDR3 is TGCAGTGCTAATCCCGGGGCGAACACTGAAGCTTTCTTT. Protein sequence: CSANPGANTEAFF.

A few counts support this clonotype. This chain joins TRBV14 and TRBJ2-1; no firm D call. The CDR3 has 14 amino acids. From germline, CDR1 is SGHDN and CDR2 FVKESK. Trimming took off 1 base at V and 0 bases at J, with 4 bases between the two ends. Written as DNA, the CDR3 is TGTGCCAGCAGCCAAGTTAACTCCTACAATGAGCAGTTCTTC. Translating gives CASSQVNSYNEQFF.

This clonotype was observed a handful of times. The chain carries TRBV28 and TRBJ2-7; 13 nucleotides agree with TRBD2. Germline trimming cut 7 bases from V and 0 bases from J; bases unmatched to any gene: 9. Germline loops: CDR1 MDHEN, CDR2 SYDVKM. This CDR3 comprises 17 residues. The CDR3 region has the DNA TGTGCCAGCACCCAAAGACTAGCGGGAGGTCTCTCCTACGAGCAGTACTTC. It specifies CASTQRLAGGLSYEQYF.

This clonotype was found a few times. The chain carries TRBV6-2 or TRBV6-3 and TRBJ2-7; TRBD1 matches at 10 bases. Germline trimming cut 2 bases from V and 9 bases from J; bases unmatched to any gene: 7. This CDR3 spans 14 amino acids. Germline V gene sequence: CDR1 MNHEY, CDR2 SVGEGT. The CDR3 region is CASSYGDRGFRQYF. The CDR3 coding sequence is TGTGCCAGCAGTTACGGGGACAGGGGATTCCGGCAGTACTTC.

This clonotype was detected a few times. CDR3 DNA: TGTGCCAGCAGCAAGACTAGCGGGATGTACGAGCAGTACTTC. Translating gives CASSKTSGMYEQYF. The chain is built from TRBV11-2 and TRBJ2-7, with 11 bases matching TRBD2. CDR3 size: 14 residues. J gave up 4 bases and V 5 bases, and 4 bases lay outside the gene matches. Germline V gives CDR1 SGHAT, CDR2 FQNNGV.

This clonotype was picked up a small number of times. The chain uses TRBV6-5 and TRBJ1-4; 9 positions match TRBD1. V lost 0 bases to trimming and J lost 7 bases; unmatched junction nucleotides: 3. The germline CDR1 and CDR2 sequences are MNHEY and SVGAGI. The CDR3 has 15 amino acids. The CDR3 DNA reads as TGTGCCAGCAGTTACTCTGGGACAGGGACTGAAAAACTGTTTTTT. This gives the protein CASSYSGTGTEKLFF.

This chain joins TRBV7-9 and TRBJ1-2; weak D call: TRBD1 (6 bases). The CDR3 loop spans 17 amino acids. V was trimmed by 4 bases and J by 2 bases, leaving 20 bases between them. CDR1 and CDR2 (germline): SEHNR, FQNEAQ (reference sequence). In DNA, the CDR3 is TGTGCCAGCAGCTCATTGGCGGGGGCAACGCGAAACTATGGCTACACCTTC. It codes for CASSSLAGATRNYGYTF.

This clonotype was counted many times. V usage is TRBV11-3 and J usage is TRBJ2-1, with TRBD2 matching 13 bases. The CDR3 is made up of 21 amino acids. Trimming at V came to 2 bases and at J to 5 bases, leaving 18 bases not matched to a gene. Germline CDR1 reads SGHNT; CDR2 reads YENEEA. CDR3 loop: CASSLLRGSGLAGLTNNEQFF. CDR3 nucleotides: TGTGCCAGCAGCTTACTACGGGGCTCGGGACTAGCGGGGCTCACCAACAATGAGCAGTTCTTC.

This clonotype has at least ten counts. The chain couples TRBV7-8 to TRBJ2-5; 9 bases are shared with TRBD2. This CDR3 comprises 15 residues. Germline V CDR1 and CDR2: SGHVS, FQNEAQ. V dropped 4 bases and J dropped 2; count of bases not matched to a gene: 5. This CDR3 reads CASSSTSGFQETQYF. CDR3 sequence (DNA): TGTGCCAGCAGCTCGACTAGCGGCTTTCAAGAGACCCAGTACTTC.

This clonotype showed up many times. This rearrangement joins TRBV7-3 to TRBJ1-1; possibly TRBD1 for D (5 bases). The CDR3 is 13 residues long. Trimming removed 6 bases from V and 1 base from J, with 9 bases in between. Germline V gene lookup returns CDR1 SGHTA and CDR2 FQGTGA. CDR3 protein: CASSSDRNTEAFF. The DNA of the CDR3 is TGTGCCAGCAGTTCAGACAGGAACACTGAAGCTTTCTTT.

The V call is TRBV9, the J call TRBJ2-6; D is unresolved. The germline V and J ends were trimmed by 3 bases and 2 bases, with 9 bases remaining between them. In germline, CDR1 is SGDLS, CDR2 YYNGEE. This CDR3 contains 15 residues. The CDR3 loop is CASSGLGAGANVLTF. The CDR3 DNA follows: TGTGCCAGCAGCGGGCTTGGGGCTGGGGCCAACGTCCTGACTTTC.

This clonotype was detected ten times or more. The chain couples TRBV5-6 to TRBJ2-3; TRBD2 is a possible D gene (7 bases). Trimming cost V 2 bases and J 2 bases, with 18 bases left between them. The germline V gene has CDR1 SGHDT and CDR2 YYEEEE. The CDR3 has 17 amino acids. The DNA of the CDR3 is TGTGCCAGCAGCTTTGGTCTCGGGGGGCGAGACACAGATACGCAGTATTTT. It is translated as CASSFGLGGRDTDTQYF.